The TCR beta chain under discussion was sequenced for a study of beta chain features in type 1 diabetes. cDNA synthesis used the whole RNA isolate, giving expressed TCRB sequences. The method was immunoSEQ multiplex PCR; TCRdb's version includes in-frame clones alone and lacks a portion of them. The sample lists about 290,000 clones; about 8.5% were seen once. This TCR was recovered from a woman under 30 in good health. Sequencing input: central memory CD4+ T cells from blood.

The DNA of the CDR3 is TGTGCCAGCAGTCACGGGGGCGGGACGACTGAAGCTTTCTTT. It is translated as CASSHGGGTTEAFF. The chain has TRBV28 and TRBJ1-1, with TRBD1 as a possible D gene (6 bases). The CDR3 loop spans 14 amino acids. The V and J ends lost 5 bases and 5 bases respectively, with 15 bases between them. CDR1 and CDR2 (germline): MDHEN, SYDVKM.